The 13 T cell receptor beta chains given below trace back to one sample, sequenced in a study of T cell repertoires in cytomegalovirus infection. No antigen has been assigned to these receptors. TCRdb passed the reads through MiXCR, listing each CDR3 protein once. Of about 500,000 distinct CDR3 sequences in the sample, 33% were seen once. Specimen: cultured PBMCs, collected from culture after CMV antigen stimulation. These receptors came from a human donor in good health (CMV status not recorded). Some clones in this sample may be carry-over from other donors' samples.

This chain connects TRBV4-2 to TRBJ2-3; TRBD2 agrees at 7 bases. The CDR3 sequence is 16 residues long. Germline CDR1 is LGHNA and CDR2 is YNFKEQ. J gave up 0 bases and V 1 base, and 4 bases lay outside the gene matches. This CDR3 is CASSQARAGSTDTQYF. For the CDR3, the DNA is TGTGCCAGCAGCCAAGCTCGAGCGGGAAGCACAGATACGCAGTATTTT.

The CDR3: CASSLSDGGQGWSPLHF. CDR3 DNA: TGTGCCAGCAGTTTATCGGATGGAGGGCAGGGGTGGTCACCCCTCCACTTT. This rearrangement joins TRBV27 to TRBJ1-6; a possible D gene is TRBD1 (6 bases). This CDR3 spans 17 amino acids. Trimming took 0 bases from V and 10 from J, leaving 19 bases between them. Germline CDR1 MNHEY, CDR2 SMNVEV (reference sequence).

This chain connects TRBV27 to TRBJ1-6; 10 bases map to TRBD1. CDR1 is MNHEY and CDR2 is SMNVEV in the germline V gene (reference sequence). V lost 3 bases, J lost 10 bases, and 3 bases stayed unmatched. The CDR3 consists of 14 residues. This CDR3 is CASSLTGGASPLHF. CDR3 in DNA: TGTGCCAGCAGTTTGACAGGGGGCGCCTCACCCCTCCACTTT.

This clonotype showed up just a few times. The chain joins TRBV4-3 to TRBJ2-1; 8 bases line up with TRBD1. The CDR3 extends over 15 amino acids. CDR1 is LGHNA, CDR2 YSLEER, per germline. V was pared by 4 bases and J by 8 bases, with 10 bases of the junction left unmatched. The CDR3 is CASSRATGALYEQFF. In DNA, the CDR3 is TGCGCCAGCAGCCGAGCGACAGGGGCTCTATATGAGCAGTTCTTC.

The chain has TRBV29-1 and TRBJ2-2, with D unresolved. This CDR3 has 13 residues. CDR1 and CDR2 (germline): SQVTM, ANQGSEA. Trimming cost V 5 bases and J 2 bases, with 9 bases left between them. CDR3: CSVFARNTGELFF. The CDR3 nucleotides are TGCAGCGTTTTTGCTCGCAACACCGGGGAGCTGTTTTTT.

This clonotype has a count of ten or more. The J gene is TRBJ2-1, the V gene TRBV4-1; D is unclear. The CDR3 is 16 amino acids. Germline CDR1 and CDR2: MGHRA and YSYEKL. V lost 0 bases and J 0 bases, leaving 9 bases between the germline ends. The CDR3 loop is CASSQDWGSSYNEQFF. The CDR3 nucleotides are TGCGCCAGCAGCCAAGACTGGGGTAGCTCCTACAATGAGCAGTTCTTC.

In its sample, this clonotype was seen a few times. This sequence joins TRBV7-2 and TRBJ1-6; D unresolved. Looked up from germline, CDR1 is SGHTA and CDR2 is FQGNSA. CDR3 length equals 14 residues. Trimming shortened V by 2 bases and J by 8 bases, and 10 bases separated the two germline ends. CDR3 loop: CASSLWASDSPLHF. DNA for the CDR3: TGTGCCAGCAGCTTATGGGCTTCGGATTCACCCCTCCACTTT.

The rearrangement links TRBV6-1 to TRBJ1-2; the match to TRBD1 covers 9 bases. Germline CDR1 MNHNS, CDR2 SASEGT. CDR3 size: 14 residues. V shed 6 bases, J shed 2 bases, and the junction held 4 bases outside the gene matches. The CDR3 DNA follows: TGTGCCAGCAGCCGGGGGACAGGGAACTATGGCTACACCTTC. Its protein product is CASSRGTGNYGYTF.

This clonotype was recorded at least ten times. The V gene is TRBV7-2, the J gene TRBJ2-7; 8 bases align to TRBD2. This CDR3 is built from 15 residues. V lost 1 base, J lost 0 bases, and 2 bases stayed unmatched. The germline gives CDR1 SGHTA, CDR2 FQGNSA. CDR3 amino acids: CASSLGGTSSYEQYF. DNA of the CDR3: TGTGCCAGCAGCTTAGGGGGGACTAGCTCCTACGAGCAGTACTTC.

The J gene is TRBJ2-3, the V gene TRBV4-3; no firm D call. The CDR3 covers 13 residues. Germline CDR1 LGHNA, CDR2 YSLEER. Trimming pared 1 base from V and 2 bases from J, leaving 4 bases between. The chain's CDR3 is CASSQGHTDTQYF. The CDR3 coding sequence is TGCGCCAGCAGCCAAGGACACACAGATACGCAGTATTTT.

This clonotype came up a few times. V is TRBV28 and J is TRBJ2-2, with D possibly matching TRBD1 (5 bases). This CDR3 is built from 16 residues. V lost 4 bases and J 6 bases, leaving 18 bases between the germline ends. CDR1 and CDR2 from the germline V gene are MDHEN and SYDVKM. The CDR3 DNA reads TGTGCCAGCAGTTACCCCAGGGATGGGGTGGCCGGGGAGCTGTTTTTT. Its protein is CASSYPRDGVAGELFF.

This clonotype was found many times. The chain employs TRBV7-2 and TRBJ1-5; unclear D gene. The CDR3 spans 14 residues. Germline V gene data show CDR1 as SGHTA and CDR2 as FQGNSA. V was clipped by 2 bases and J by 5 bases, with 10 bases between them. CDR3 in amino acids: CASSLQADYQPQHF. In DNA form, the CDR3 reads TGTGCCAGCAGCTTACAGGCAGATTATCAGCCCCAGCATTTT.

This clonotype was seen a handful of times. V and J are TRBV4-1 and TRBJ2-1; a weak D match, TRBD2 (5 bases). Trimming stripped 7 bases from V and 8 bases from J, with 21 bases between. CDR1 and CDR2 (germline): MGHRA, YSYEKL. The CDR3 consists of 15 residues. CDR3 coding DNA: TGCGCCAGCAAAGAAGTTGGGCGGGCCAGCGATGAGCAGTTCTTC. It translates to CASKEVGRASDEQFF.